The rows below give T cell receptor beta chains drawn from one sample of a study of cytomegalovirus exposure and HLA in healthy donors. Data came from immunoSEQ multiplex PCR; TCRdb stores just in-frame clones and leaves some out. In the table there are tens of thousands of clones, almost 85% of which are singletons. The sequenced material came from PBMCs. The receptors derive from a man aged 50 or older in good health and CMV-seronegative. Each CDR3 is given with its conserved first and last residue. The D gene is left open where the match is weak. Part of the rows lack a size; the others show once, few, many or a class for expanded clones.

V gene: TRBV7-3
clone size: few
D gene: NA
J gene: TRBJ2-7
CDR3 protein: CASSPSGGASYEQYF
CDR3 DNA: TGTGCCAGCAGCCCCAGCGGCGGGGCTTCCTACGAGCAGTACTTC

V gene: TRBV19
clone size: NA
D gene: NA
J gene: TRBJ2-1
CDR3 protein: CASSIDSAGATNEQFF
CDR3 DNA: TGTGCCAGTAGTATAGATTCGGCGGGGGCGACAAATGAGCAGTTCTTC

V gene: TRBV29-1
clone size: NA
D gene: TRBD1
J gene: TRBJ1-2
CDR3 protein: CSVGTGFGNYGYTF
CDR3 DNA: TGCAGCGTTGGGACAGGGTTCGGGAACTATGGCTACACCTTC

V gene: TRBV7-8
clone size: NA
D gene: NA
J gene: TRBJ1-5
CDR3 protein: CASSLVQGQIGQPQHF
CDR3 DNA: TGTGCCAGCAGCTTAGTGCAGGGGCAAATAGGTCAGCCCCAGCATTTT

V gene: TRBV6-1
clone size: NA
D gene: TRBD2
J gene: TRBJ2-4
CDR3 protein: CASRTSGAKNIQYF
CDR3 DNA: TGTGCCAGCAGGACTAGCGGGGCCAAAAACATTCAGTACTTC

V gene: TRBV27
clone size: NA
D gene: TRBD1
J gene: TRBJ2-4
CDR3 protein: CASSLGIPGGVKNIQYF
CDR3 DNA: TGTGCCAGCAGTTTAGGTATTCCAGGGGGCGTCAAAAACATTCAGTACTTC

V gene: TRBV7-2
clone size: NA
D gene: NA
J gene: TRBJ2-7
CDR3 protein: CASSLLTGSYYEQYF
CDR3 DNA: TGTGCCAGCAGCTTACTGACAGGATCCTACTACGAGCAGTACTTC

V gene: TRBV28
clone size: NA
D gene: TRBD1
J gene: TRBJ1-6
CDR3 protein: CASVPGGTGGSPLHF
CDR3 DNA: TGTGCCAGTGTCCCCGGAGGGACAGGGGGATCACCCCTCCACTTT

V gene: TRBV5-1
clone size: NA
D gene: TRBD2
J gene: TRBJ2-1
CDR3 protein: CASSAKLAGVYNEQFF
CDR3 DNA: TGCGCCAGCAGCGCTAAACTAGCGGGGGTCTACAATGAGCAGTTCTTC

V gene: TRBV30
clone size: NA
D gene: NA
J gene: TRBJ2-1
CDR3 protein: CASDRGSYNEQFF
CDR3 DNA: TGTGCTTCCGACCGGGGCTCCTACAATGAGCAGTTCTTC